This entry lists 13 T cell receptor beta chains sequenced from one sample in a study of beta chain features in type 1 diabetes. Points from the study as a whole: Researchers report that Type 1 diabetes patients had moderately but significantly shorter TCRB CDR3s across all four CD4+ subsets.

The authors reverse transcribed all of the isolated RNA, so sequencing captured expressed TCRB transcripts. Here immunoSEQ multiplex PCR was the method, and the copy in TCRdb shows in-frame clones only, minus some. The repertoire holds 100,000 to 150,000 clones, approximately 10% seen once, with about 0.7% in the top ten. These TCRs are of unknown antigen specificity. Sequencing input: central memory CD4+ T cells from blood. These receptors were collected from a man aged 30-40 years with type 1 diabetes.

This clone has just a few counts. This CDR3 reads CASSRDRGNTEAFF. The CDR3 DNA reads TGTGCCAGCAGCAGGGACAGGGGGAACACTGAAGCTTTCTTT. The rearrangement uses TRBV9 and TRBJ1-1; 10 nucleotides line up with TRBD1. CDR1 and CDR2 (germline): SGDLS, YYNGEE. V shed 4 bases, J shed 1 base, and the junction held 1 base outside the gene matches. The CDR3 spans 14 residues.

This clone has a handful of counts. The V and J genes are TRBV5-1 and TRBJ2-3; the D gene is possibly TRBD1 (6 bases). This CDR3 comprises 12 residues. The germline V gene encodes CDR1 SGHRS and CDR2 YFSETQ. Between the trimmed V and J ends, which lost 4 bases and 6 bases, there was a span of 9 bases. The CDR3 loop is CASSLQGDTQYF. The CDR3 nucleotides are TGCGCCAGCAGCCTCCAGGGGGATACGCAGTATTTT.

This clone was seen only a few times. The rearrangement links TRBV28 to TRBJ2-5; no clear D gene. This CDR3 region has 15 residues. V lost 3 bases, J lost 2 bases, and 13 bases lay in between. CDR1 and CDR2 (germline): MDHEN, SYDVKM. CDR3 bases: TGTGCCAGCAGTTTGAATCCCCCCCGGCAAGAGACCCAGTACTTC. This translates into CASSLNPPRQETQYF.

This clone has a single count. The V call is TRBV27, the J call TRBJ2-7, with D tentatively TRBD1 (5 bases). In germline, CDR1 is MNHEY, CDR2 SMNVEV (reference sequence). Between the trimmed V and J ends, which lost 6 bases and 4 bases, there was a span of 16 bases. This CDR3 has 14 amino acids. The CDR3 coding sequence is TGTGCCAGCAGGCGATTAAACACAGGATACGAGCAGTACTTC. It codes for CASRRLNTGYEQYF.

This clone turned up a few times. The J gene is TRBJ1-1, the V gene TRBV18; D unresolved. V was cut by 6 bases and J by 0 bases, with 8 bases left in between. This CDR3 contains 13 residues. Germline V CDR1 and CDR2: KGHSH, LQKENI. CDR3 DNA: TGTGCCAGCTCCACTGTATTGAACACTGAAGCTTTCTTT. The encoded protein is CASSTVLNTEAFF.

This clone was observed at least ten times. The gene calls are TRBV9 and TRBJ2-3, with TRBD2 as a possible D gene (6 bases). The V gene's germline CDR1 is SGDLS and CDR2 YYNGEE. Trimming left V 4 bases short and J 9 bases short, with 12 bases between. CDR3 length: 12 residues. The CDR3 bases are TGTGCCAGCAGCATCCCCCGGGAGACGCAGTATTTT. It encodes CASSIPRETQYF.

This clone has more than one count but fewer than ten. The chain joins TRBV7-9 to TRBJ2-4; D might be TRBD1 (5 bases). CDR1 and CDR2 from the germline V gene are SEHNR and FQNEAQ (reference sequence). The CDR3 has 11 residues. V was trimmed by 5 bases and J by 9 bases, leaving 8 bases between them. The CDR3 sequence is CASSAQGIQYF. Written as DNA, the CDR3 is TGTGCCAGCAGCGCCCAGGGCATTCAGTACTTC. Together with reference TRBV7-9 and TRBJ2-4, the CDR3 gives the full variable domain: DTGVSQNPRHKITKRGQNVTFRCDPISEHNRLYWYRQTLGQGPEFLTYFQNEAQLEKSRLLSDRFSAERPKGSFSTLEIQRTEQGDSAMYLCASSAQGIQYFGAGTRLSVL.

This chain links TRBV18 with TRBJ2-7; 9 bases are shared with TRBD1. The CDR3 has 18 amino acids. The V and J ends lost 1 base and 1 base, in that order; junction bases with no gene match: 11. Germline CDR1 and CDR2: KGHSH and LQKENI. The CDR3 sequence: CASSPLTPSGQGSYEQYF. The CDR3 DNA sequence: TGTGCCAGCTCACCACTCACCCCATCGGGACAGGGATCCTACGAGCAGTACTTC.

This clone was counted a few times. The rearrangement uses TRBV19 and TRBJ1-5; 7 nucleotides line up with TRBD1. The CDR3 runs 13 residues. V was clipped by 8 bases and J by 6 bases; unmatched bases: 7. Germline V gene sequence: CDR1 LNHDA, CDR2 SQIVND (reference sequence). The CDR3 protein is CASAQGDGQPQHF. As DNA, the CDR3 is TGTGCCAGTGCCCAGGGGGATGGTCAGCCCCAGCATTTT.

V usage is TRBV4-3 and J usage is TRBJ1-1, with 7 bases matching TRBD1. V lost 1 base to trimming and J lost 7 bases; unmatched junction nucleotides: 12. The CDR3 extends over 16 amino acids. Per the germline V gene, CDR1 is LGHNA and CDR2 is YSLEER. The CDR3 here is CASSQVAGGGRFEAFF. DNA for the CDR3: TGCGCCAGCAGCCAAGTAGCGGGAGGGGGCCGCTTTGAAGCTTTCTTT.

This clone has at least ten counts. The CDR3 is CASHQAGGYDTQYF. CDR3 nucleotide sequence: TGCGCCAGCCACCAGGCGGGGGGATATGATACGCAGTATTTT. The chain recombines TRBV5-1 with TRBJ2-3, with 8 bases lining up with TRBD2. The CDR3 totals 14 residues. The V segment lost 7 bases and the J segment 6 bases; nucleotides outside the gene matches: 10. CDR1 SGHRS and CDR2 YFSETQ come from the germline V gene.

The J gene is TRBJ2-1, the V gene TRBV10-3; 8 bases match TRBD2. Unmatched junction bases numbered 4, after V lost 6 bases and J lost 0 bases. CDR1 is ENHRY and CDR2 is SYGVKD in the germline V gene. This CDR3 region has 15 residues. The CDR3 nucleotides are TGTGCCATCAGCCAGGGACTAGGCTCCTACAATGAGCAGTTCTTC. Its protein product is CAISQGLGSYNEQFF.

This chain links TRBV27 with TRBJ2-5; 10 nucleotides agree with TRBD1. The CDR3 is 15 residues long. V shed 5 bases and J 2 bases; nucleotides not matched to a gene: 5. Germline CDR1 reads MNHEY; CDR2 reads SMNVEV (reference sequence). DNA for the CDR3: TGTGCCAGCAGTCCGGGACAGGGGTGGCAAGAGACCCAGTACTTC. It is translated as CASSPGQGWQETQYF.